This TCR beta chain was sequenced for a study of Tregs in tolerant kidney transplant recipients. TCRdb's copy holds only in-frame clones and misses some; the assay was immunoSEQ multiplex PCR. The profile shows tens of thousands of clones, around nine tenths of them singletons. CDR3 length: 17 amino acids. The germline V gene encodes CDR1 MNHEY and CDR2 SMNVEV (reference sequence). V was pared by 5 bases and J by 5 bases, with 15 bases of the junction left unmatched. The receptor comes from a human donor in good health. This chain links TRBV27 with TRBJ2-5; 9 nucleotides agree with TRBD1. Source material: CD8+ T cells from blood. CDR3 region: CASSPTTGTGIGETQYF. The CDR3 DNA reads TGTGCCAGCAGTCCGACTACCGGGACAGGGATCGGGGAGACCCAGTACTTC.